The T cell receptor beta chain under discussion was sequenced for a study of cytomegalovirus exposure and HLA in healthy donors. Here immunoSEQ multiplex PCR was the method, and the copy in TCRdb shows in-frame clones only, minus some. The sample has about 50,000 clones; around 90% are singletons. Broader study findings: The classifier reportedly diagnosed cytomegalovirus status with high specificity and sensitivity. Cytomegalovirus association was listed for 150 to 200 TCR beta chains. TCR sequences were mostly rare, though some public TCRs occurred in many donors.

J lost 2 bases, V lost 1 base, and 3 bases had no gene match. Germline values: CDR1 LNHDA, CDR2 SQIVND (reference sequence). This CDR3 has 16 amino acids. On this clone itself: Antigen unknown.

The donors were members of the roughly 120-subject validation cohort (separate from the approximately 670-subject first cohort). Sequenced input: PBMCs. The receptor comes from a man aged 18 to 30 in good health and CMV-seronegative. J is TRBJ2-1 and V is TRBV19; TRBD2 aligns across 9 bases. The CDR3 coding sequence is TGTGCCAGTAGTATAGTCGCGGGAGGGCCCTACAATGAGCAGTTCTTC. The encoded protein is CASSIVAGGPYNEQFF.